This T cell receptor (beta chain) derives from a study of T cells after yellow fever vaccination. Study results and limitations: Weaker, the secondary response had a peak occurring faster, on day 5 versus 15. Some clonotypes were seen in both the CD4 and the CD8 compartments. These made up a small share and likely arose from convergent recombination. Reappearance after the booster was seen for most primary-vaccination clones, at approximately 97% CD4 and 80% to 90% CD8. Abundant bulk-population clonotypes could contaminate the FACS-sorted repertoires.

TCRdb used MiXCR to reprocess the 5' RACE reads, holding one entry per CDR3 protein. Of a few hundred thousand distinct CDR3 sequences detected, around 6.8% appear once; the ten largest clones hold 15% to 20%. This clonotype was observed many times. No antigen is known for it. This CDR3 has 14 amino acids. V was pared by 8 bases and J by 8 bases, with 16 bases between. V and J are TRBV12-3 or TRBV12-4 and TRBJ1-6; D uncertain. The sequencing used PBMCs, collected 35 to 50 days after the first yellow fever vaccination. The TCR sequence derives from a man aged 18-30 years who received the YFV17D yellow fever vaccine. The CDR3 here is CASGPGRRDSPLHF. CDR3 bases: TGTGCCAGCGGCCCCGGGAGACGGGATTCACCCCTCCACTTT.